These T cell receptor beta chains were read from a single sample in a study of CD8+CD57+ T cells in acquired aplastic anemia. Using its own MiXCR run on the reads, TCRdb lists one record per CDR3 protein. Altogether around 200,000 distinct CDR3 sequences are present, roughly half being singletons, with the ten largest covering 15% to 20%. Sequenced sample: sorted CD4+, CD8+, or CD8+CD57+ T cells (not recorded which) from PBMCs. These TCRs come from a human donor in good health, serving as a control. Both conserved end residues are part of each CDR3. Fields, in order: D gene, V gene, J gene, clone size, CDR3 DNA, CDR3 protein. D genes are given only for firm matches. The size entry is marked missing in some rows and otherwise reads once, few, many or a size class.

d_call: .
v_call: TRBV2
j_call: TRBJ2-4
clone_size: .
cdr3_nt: TGTGCCAGCAGTGGACTAGTTTCTGTACGGGACATTCAGTACTTC
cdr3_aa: CASSGLVSVRDIQYF

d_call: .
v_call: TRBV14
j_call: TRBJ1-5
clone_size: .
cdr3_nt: TGTGCCAGCAGCCCATTAGACAGATATCAGCCCCAGCATTTT
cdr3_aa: CASSPLDRYQPQHF

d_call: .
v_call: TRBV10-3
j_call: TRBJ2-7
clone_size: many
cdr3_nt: TGTGCCATCAGCCAAGGGAACTCCTACGAGCAGTACTTC
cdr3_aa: CAISQGNSYEQYF

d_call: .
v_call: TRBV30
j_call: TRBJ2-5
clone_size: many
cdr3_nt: TGTGCCTGGAGTGTACTGGGGAAATCGGGGACCCAGTACTTC
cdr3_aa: CAWSVLGKSGTQYF

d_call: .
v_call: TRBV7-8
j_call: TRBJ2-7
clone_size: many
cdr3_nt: TGTGCCAGCAGCTTAGCGATCATAGGCTACGAGCAGTACTTC
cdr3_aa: CASSLAIIGYEQYF

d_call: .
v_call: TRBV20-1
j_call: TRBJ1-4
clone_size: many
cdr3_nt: TGCAGTGCTACGGCAGGGACCTCAACTAATGAAAAACTGTTTTTT
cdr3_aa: CSATAGTSTNEKLFF

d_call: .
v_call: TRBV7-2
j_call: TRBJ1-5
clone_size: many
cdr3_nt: TGTGCCAGCAGCTTAGCCGCCAGCTCGACCAATCAGCCCCAGCATTTT
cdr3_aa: CASSLAASSTNQPQHF

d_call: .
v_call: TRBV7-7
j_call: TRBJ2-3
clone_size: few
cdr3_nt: TGTGCTAGCAGCTTCGAGGGAGGTACGCAGTATTTT
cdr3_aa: CASSFEGGTQYF

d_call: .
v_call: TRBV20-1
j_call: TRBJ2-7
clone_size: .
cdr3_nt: TGCAGTGCTAGTTGGGCGGCGGCAGCGAAAAGAAACGAGCAGTACTTC
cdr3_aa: CSASWAAAAKRNEQYF

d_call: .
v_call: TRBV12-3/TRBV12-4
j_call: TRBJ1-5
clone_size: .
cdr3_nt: TGTGCCAGCAGTTTAGTGGCCGGAATCAATCAGCCCCAGCATTTT
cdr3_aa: CASSLVAGINQPQHF

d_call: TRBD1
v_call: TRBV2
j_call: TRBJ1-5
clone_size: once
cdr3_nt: TGTGCCAGCGGTAGTACAGGGGTGCAATCTAATAGCAATCAGCCCCAGCATTTT
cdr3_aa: CASGSTGVQSNSNQPQHF

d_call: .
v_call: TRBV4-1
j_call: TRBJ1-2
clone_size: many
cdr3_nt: TGCGCCAGCAGCCAAGGGGGGGTGAGGGATGGCTACACCTTC
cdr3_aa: CASSQGGVRDGYTF

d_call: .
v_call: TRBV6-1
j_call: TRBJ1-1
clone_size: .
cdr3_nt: TGTGCCAGCACCTATAGCGTAGTAGGGAGGGACGCTGAAGCTTTCTTT
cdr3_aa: CASTYSVVGRDAEAFF

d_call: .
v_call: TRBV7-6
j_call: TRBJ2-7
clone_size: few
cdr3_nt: TGTGCCAGCAGCCCAGGACTGGGACCATTTTACGAGCAGTACTTC
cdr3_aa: CASSPGLGPFYEQYF

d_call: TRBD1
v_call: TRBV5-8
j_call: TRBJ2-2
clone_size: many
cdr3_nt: TGTGCCAGCAGCCCCCTCGACAGGGGGCAAATTGGCGGGGAGCTGTTTTTT
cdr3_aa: CASSPLDRGQIGGELFF

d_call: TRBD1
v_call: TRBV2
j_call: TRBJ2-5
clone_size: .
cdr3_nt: TGTGCCAGCAGTGAAACAGGGGGCGGGGAGACCCAGTACTTC
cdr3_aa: CASSETGGGETQYF

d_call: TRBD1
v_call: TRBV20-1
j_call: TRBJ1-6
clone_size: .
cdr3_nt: TGCAGTGCTAGAGTGGGGACAGATAATTCACCCCTCCACTTT
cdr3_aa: CSARVGTDNSPLHF

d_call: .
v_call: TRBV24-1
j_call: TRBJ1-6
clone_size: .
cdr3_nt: TGTGCCACCAGTGACCGACAGAATTCACCCCTCCACTTT
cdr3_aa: CATSDRQNSPLHF

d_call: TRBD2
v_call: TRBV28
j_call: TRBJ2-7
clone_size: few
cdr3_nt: TGTGCCAGCAGTACCCCGGGGCTAGCGGGTACCAACGGGATAGCCTACGAGCAGTACTTC
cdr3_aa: CASSTPGLAGTNGIAYEQYF

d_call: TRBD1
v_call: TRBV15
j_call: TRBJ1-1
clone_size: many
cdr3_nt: TGTGCCACCAGCAGAGATAGGGTCCAGGGACAGGTGAAAATTGAAGCTTTCTTT
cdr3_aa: CATSRDRVQGQVKIEAFF

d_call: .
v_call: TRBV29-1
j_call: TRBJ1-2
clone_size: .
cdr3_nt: TGCAGCGTGGGGGGCGGTGGCGGCTATGGCTACACCTTC
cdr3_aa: CSVGGGGGYGYTF

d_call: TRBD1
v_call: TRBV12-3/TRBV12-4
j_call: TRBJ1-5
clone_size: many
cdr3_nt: TGTGCCAGCAGGACAGGGGGCGGTCAGCCCCAGCATTTT
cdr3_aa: CASRTGGGQPQHF

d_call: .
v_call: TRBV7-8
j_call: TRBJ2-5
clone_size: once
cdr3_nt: TGTGCCAGCAGCTATCAGGGGATCGATCAGCCCCAGTACTTC
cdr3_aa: CASSYQGIDQPQYF

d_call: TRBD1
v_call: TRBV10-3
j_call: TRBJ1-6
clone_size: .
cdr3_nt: TGTGCCATCAGTGACACAAGACAGGGCGGTCATTCACCCCTCCACTTT
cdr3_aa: CAISDTRQGGHSPLHF

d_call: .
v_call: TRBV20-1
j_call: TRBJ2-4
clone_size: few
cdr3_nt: TGCAGTGCCACTAGAAGGGGGTCTCACACCAAAAACATTCAGTACTTC
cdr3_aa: CSATRRGSHTKNIQYF

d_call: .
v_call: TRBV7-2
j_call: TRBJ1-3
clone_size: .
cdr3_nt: TGTGCCAGCAGCTTGGGGGGGGTGAACACCATATATTTT
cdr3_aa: CASSLGGVNTIYF

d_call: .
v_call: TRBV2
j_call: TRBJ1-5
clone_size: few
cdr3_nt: TGTGCCAGCAGTGAAGCCTATAGCAATCAGCCCCAGCATTTT
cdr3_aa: CASSEAYSNQPQHF

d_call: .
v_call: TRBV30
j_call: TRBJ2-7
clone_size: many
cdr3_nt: TGTGCCTGGAGTGTACGGGGGCAGGGGATCGACGAGCAGTACTTC
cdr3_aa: CAWSVRGQGIDEQYF

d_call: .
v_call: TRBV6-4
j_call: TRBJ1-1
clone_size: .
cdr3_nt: TGTGCCAGCAAGGAGACCTCGGGAAGGGGGAACACTGAAGCTTTCTTT
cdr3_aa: CASKETSGRGNTEAFF

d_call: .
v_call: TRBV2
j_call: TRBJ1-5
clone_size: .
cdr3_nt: TGTGCCAGCAGTGGGGGAGACCATCAGCCCCAGCATTTT
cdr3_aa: CASSGGDHQPQHF

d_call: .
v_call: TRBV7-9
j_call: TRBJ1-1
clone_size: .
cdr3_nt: TGTGCCAGCACCAAGGGGGGGACCTACACTGAAGCTTTCTTT
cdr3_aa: CASTKGGTYTEAFF

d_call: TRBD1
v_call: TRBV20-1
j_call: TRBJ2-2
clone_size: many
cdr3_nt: TGCAGTGCTAGTCCGGGACAGTATTTCACCGGGGAGCTGTTTTTT
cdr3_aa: CSASPGQYFTGELFF

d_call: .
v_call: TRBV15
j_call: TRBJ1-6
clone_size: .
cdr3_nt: TGTGCCACCAGCAGAGATCCGGTCAGGGCAGGATCACCCCTCCACTTT
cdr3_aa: CATSRDPVRAGSPLHF

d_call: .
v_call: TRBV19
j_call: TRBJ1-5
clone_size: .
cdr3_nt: TGTGCCAGTAGTACTTCCAGGGGCCAGCCTCAGCATTTT
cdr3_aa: CASSTSRGQPQHF

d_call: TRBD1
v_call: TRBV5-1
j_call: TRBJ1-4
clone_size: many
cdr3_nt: TGCGCCAGCAGCTTGTGGGGACAGAGTGAAAAACTGTTTTTT
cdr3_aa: CASSLWGQSEKLFF

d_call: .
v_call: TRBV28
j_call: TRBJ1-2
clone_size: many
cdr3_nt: TGTGCCAGCAGTTTAGGGGGCTGGGACTATGGCTACACCTTC
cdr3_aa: CASSLGGWDYGYTF

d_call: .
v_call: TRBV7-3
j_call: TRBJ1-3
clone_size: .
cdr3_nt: TGTGCCAGCAGCATAGGCCCGACCTTAGCTGGAAACACCATATATTTT
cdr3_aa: CASSIGPTLAGNTIYF